The rows below give T cell receptor beta chains drawn from one sample of a study of shared clonotypes between healthy human individuals. Sequencing used immunoSEQ multiplex PCR; TCRdb keeps in-frame clones, though not all of them. Here the sample spans 2 million to 3 million clones, 93% being singletons. The sample consisted of naive CD4+ T cells from PBMCs. The receptors originated from a man aged 18 to 35 in good health. Some clones in this sample may be carry-over from other donors' samples. Both conserved end residues are part of each CDR3. D genes are given only for firm matches. Clone size is shown for a subset of rows, as once, few, many or a class of expanded clone.

abundance	v_gene	d_gene	j_gene	len	CDR3nt	CDR3aa
-	TRBV6-1	-	TRBJ1-5	14	TGTGCCAGCAGTGAAAAGACAGTAAATCAGCCCCAGCATTTT	CASSEKTVNQPQHF
-	TRBV28	TRBD1	TRBJ2-5	14	TGTGCCAGCGTTACAAGGACAGGGGGAGAGACCCAGTACTTC	CASVTRTGGETQYF
-	TRBV5-6	TRBD2	TRBJ2-1	17	TGTGCCAGCAGCTTGGTTTATACTAGCGGGAGACGTGATGAGCAGTTCTTC	CASSLVYTSGRRDEQFF
-	TRBV5-1	TRBD2	TRBJ2-7	14	TGCGCCAGCAGCTTTACTAGCGGGAGTAACGAGCAGTACTTC	CASSFTSGSNEQYF
few	TRBV5-1	TRBD2	TRBJ2-5	13	TGCGCCAGCAGCTTGGCCGGGGGGGAGACCCAGTACTTC	CASSLAGGETQYF
-	TRBV12-5	-	TRBJ2-3	14	TGTGCTAGTGGTTTGGCGTCGGGGACAGATACGCAGTATTTT	CASGLASGTDTQYF
-	TRBV19	-	TRBJ2-3	14	TGTGCCAGTAGTATAGCAGGCAGCACAGATACGCAGTATTTT	CASSIAGSTDTQYF
-	TRBV20-1	-	TRBJ2-1	11	TGCAGTGCTAGCGGCGCGGAAGAGCAGTTCTTC	CSASGAEEQFF
-	TRBV5-1	TRBD2	TRBJ2-1	17	TGCGCCAGCAGCTCCCGAAAGACTAGCGGCGGACCCAATGAGCAGTTCTTC	CASSSRKTSGGPNEQFF
-	TRBV4-3	TRBD1	TRBJ1-2	15	TGCGCCAGCAGCCAAGATTTTGGGACAGGTTATGGCTACACCTTC	CASSQDFGTGYGYTF
once	TRBV5-1	-	TRBJ2-3	14	TGCGCCAGCAGCCGGGACGTTGGCACAGATACGCAGTATTTT	CASSRDVGTDTQYF
-	TRBV25-1	TRBD2	TRBJ2-7	14	TGTGCCAGCAGTGCCGGACTAGATTCCTACGAGCAGTACTTC	CASSAGLDSYEQYF
-	TRBV9	-	TRBJ2-2	14	TGTGCCAGCAGCGTAAGTGCCGGCACCGGGGAGCTGTTTTTT	CASSVSAGTGELFF
-	TRBV7-2	TRBD2	TRBJ2-7	16	TGTGCCAGCAGCTTAGCCAGGGCTAGCGGGATTTACGAGCAGTACTTC	CASSLARASGIYEQYF
-	TRBV27	-	TRBJ2-7	20	TGTGCCAATATTCCTTTAACGGCCATAGAGGGTCGAATTAGCTCCTACGAGCAGTACTTC	CANIPLTAIEGRISSYEQYF
-	TRBV5-1	TRBD2	TRBJ2-3	18	TGCGCCAGCAGCTTTTCAAGTCGGGCTAGCGGGAGCGCAGATACGCAGTATTTT	CASSFSSRASGSADTQYF